This T cell receptor beta chain was identified during a study of T cells after yellow fever vaccination. Study-wide findings and caveats: Relatively few clonotypes were ones that appeared in both CD4 and CD8 compartments.

Trimming took 0 bases from V and 5 from J, leaving 11 bases between them. Germline-derived CDR1 and CDR2 are SGHKS and YYEKEE (reference sequence). This CDR3 contains 14 residues. TCRdb itself ran the 5' RACE reads through MiXCR, one entry per CDR3 protein. The table includes approximately 120,000 distinct CDR3 sequences, nearly 7.5% detected once. This clonotype was picked up a small number of times. Its matching antigen is unknown. This sequence was found in a young man who received the YFV17D yellow fever vaccine. V and J are TRBV5-5 and TRBJ1-1, with D unclear. Sequencing was performed on CD4+ T cells sorted from PBMCs, taken 10 days after the first yellow fever vaccination. The CDR3 spells CASSLAVGGTEAFF. The CDR3 DNA sequence: TGTGCCAGCAGCTTGGCGGTCGGAGGGACTGAAGCTTTCTTT.